Listed below are T cell receptor beta chains from one sample, sequenced in a study of T-cell memory formation after mild COVID-19. TCRdb recomputed calls from the 5' RACE reads with MiXCR, one row per CDR3 protein. The sample has roughly 350,000 distinct CDR3 sequences, roughly 13% seen once. Material for sequencing was PBMCs or a T cell subset sorted from them (not recorded which). Source of these receptors: a man aged 18 to 29 who had mild COVID-19 (a few samples of this study predate the infection). Cell type and time point are not known. The CDR3 runs from the conserved cysteine through the conserved F or W. A D gene is named only where the DNA matches it firmly. Part of the rows lack a size; the others show once, few, many or a class for expanded clones.

D	V	size	J	CDR3	DNA
.	TRBV12-3/TRBV12-4	.	TRBJ2-1	CASRQGTNNEQFF	TGTGCCAGCAGACAGGGGACTAACAATGAGCAGTTCTTC
.	TRBV7-9	.	TRBJ2-5	CASSPVGTSQETQYF	TGTGCCAGCAGCCCGGTTGGGACAAGTCAAGAGACCCAGTACTTC
.	TRBV11-2	few	TRBJ1-1	CASSAGGRGAEAFF	TGTGCCAGCAGTGCCGGGGGCCGGGGTGCTGAAGCTTTCTTT
.	TRBV29-1	few	TRBJ2-3	CSVRVPESTDTQYF	TGCAGCGTCCGCGTCCCGGAGAGCACAGATACGCAGTATTTT
.	TRBV5-6	few	TRBJ1-1	CASSLGPGPEAFF	TGTGCCAGCAGCTTGGGGCCAGGGCCTGAAGCTTTCTTT
.	TRBV2	.	TRBJ1-2	CASRMDSYGYTF	TGTGCCAGCAGGATGGACAGCTATGGCTACACCTTC
TRBD1	TRBV27	many	TRBJ2-3	CASSTPTGRPNTDTQYF	TGTGCCAGCAGCACCCCGACAGGGCGCCCTAACACAGATACGCAGTATTTT
TRBD1	TRBV18	.	TRBJ1-1	CASSLGRTGNTEAFF	TGTGCCAGCTCACTTGGGAGGACAGGGAACACTGAAGCTTTCTTT
.	TRBV29-1	few	TRBJ2-1	CSAGVVGAEQFF	TGCAGCGCGGGCGTTGTTGGGGCTGAGCAGTTCTTC
TRBD2	TRBV7-8	.	TRBJ2-1	CASSFLGTTIEQFF	TGTGCCAGCAGCTTCTTAGGGACTACCATAGAGCAGTTCTTC
.	TRBV7-9	few	TRBJ1-4	CASSLWTNEKLFF	TGTGCCAGCAGCCTTTGGACGAATGAAAAACTGTTTTTT
TRBD2	TRBV7-9	.	TRBJ2-3	CAEKGGGDTDTQYF	TGTGCCGAAAAAGGCGGGGGAGACACAGATACGCAGTATTTT
.	TRBV6-1	.	TRBJ1-4	CASNRDTQNEKLFF	TGTGCCAGCAACCGGGACACCCAGAATGAAAAACTGTTTTTT
.	TRBV5-1	few	TRBJ1-2	CASSNSRQVYGYTF	TGCGCCAGCAGCAACTCCCGACAGGTCTATGGCTACACCTTC
.	TRBV20-1	.	TRBJ1-2	CSATDSSNYGYTF	TGCAGTGCCACCGACAGCTCTAACTATGGCTACACCTTC
.	TRBV29-1	.	TRBJ1-1	CSVRHLNTEAFF	TGCAGCGTTCGACACCTGAACACTGAAGCTTTCTTT
.	TRBV20-1	few	TRBJ2-4	CSATEGAKNIQYF	TGCAGTGCCACCGAGGGGGCCAAAAACATTCAGTACTTC
TRBD2	TRBV7-6	few	TRBJ2-5	CASSLRERDGQETQYF	TGTGCCAGCAGCTTAAGGGAGCGGGACGGCCAAGAGACCCAGTACTTC
.	TRBV7-2	few	TRBJ1-4	CASSLYCEKLFF	TGTGCCAGCAGCTTATATTGTGAAAAACTGTTTTTT
TRBD2	TRBV18	.	TRBJ2-1	CASSPSLAGGYNEQFF	TGTGCCAGCTCACCAAGTCTAGCGGGGGGCTACAATGAGCAGTTCTTC
.	TRBV4-1	.	TRBJ2-2	CASSQAEFNGELFF	TGCGCCAGCAGCCAAGCCGAATTTAACGGGGAGCTGTTTTTT
.	TRBV6-1	few	TRBJ1-5	CASSARGVENQPQHF	TGTGCCAGCAGTGCCCGGGGGGTTGAGAATCAGCCCCAGCATTTT
.	TRBV11-2	few	TRBJ2-3	CASSSPQDGFTDTQYF	TGTGCCAGCAGCTCACCCCAGGATGGGTTTACAGATACGCAGTATTTT
.	TRBV6-2/TRBV6-3	few	TRBJ2-4	CASSPLGGKNIQYF	TGTGCCAGCAGTCCCCTGGGCGGCAAAAACATTCAGTACTTC
.	TRBV27	few	TRBJ2-2	CASSPARQANTGELFF	TGTGCCAGCAGTCCCGCGCGGCAGGCCAACACCGGGGAGCTGTTTTTT
.	TRBV6-5	few	TRBJ2-5	CASSKSRETQYF	TGTGCCAGCAGTAAAAGCCGAGAGACCCAGTACTTC
.	TRBV7-9	.	TRBJ2-5	CASSGGWGSQETQYF	TGTGCCAGCAGCGGAGGATGGGGGAGCCAAGAGACCCAGTACTTC
TRBD2	TRBV7-3	many	TRBJ2-1	CASSGSSGGVENEQFF	TGTGCCAGCAGCGGATCTAGCGGGGGGGTGGAGAATGAGCAGTTCTTC
.	TRBV18	.	TRBJ1-5	CASSPTGFNQPQHF	TGTGCCAGCTCACCAACGGGTTTCAATCAGCCCCAGCATTTT
.	TRBV7-9	few	TRBJ1-5	CASSQDTVANQPQHF	TGTGCCAGCAGCCAGGACACAGTCGCCAATCAGCCCCAGCATTTT
TRBD2	TRBV12-3/TRBV12-4	few	TRBJ2-1	CASSQTSGGFDEQFF	TGTGCCAGCAGTCAGACTAGCGGGGGGTTCGATGAGCAGTTCTTC
.	TRBV3-1	.	TRBJ2-5	CASSQDPGAGTQYF	TGTGCCAGCAGCCAAGACCCAGGGGCCGGGACCCAGTACTTC
TRBD1	TRBV7-9	.	TRBJ1-2	CASRGTGAAVVYGYTF	TGTGCCAGCAGGGGGACAGGGGCCGCGGTTGTCTATGGCTACACCTTC
.	TRBV28	.	TRBJ1-1	CASDEGFGMNTEAFF	TGTGCCAGCGACGAGGGCTTTGGGATGAACACTGAAGCTTTCTTT
.	TRBV7-9	many	TRBJ2-3	CASSWDTDTQYF	TGTGCCAGCAGCTGGGACACAGATACGCAGTATTTT
.	TRBV7-8	.	TRBJ2-1	CASSLWRQGAYNEQFF	TGTGCCAGCAGCTTATGGAGGCAGGGTGCGTACAATGAGCAGTTCTTC
.	TRBV7-9	.	TRBJ2-2	CASSGTSNTGELFF	TGTGCCAGCAGCGGGACCTCGAACACCGGGGAGCTGTTTTTT
TRBD2	TRBV24-1	few	TRBJ2-1	CATSDSRLAGYNEQFF	TGTGCCACCAGTGATTCCCGACTAGCGGGGTACAATGAGCAGTTCTTC
.	TRBV4-1	.	TRBJ1-5	CASSHFGARGQPQHF	TGCGCCAGCAGCCACTTCGGGGCCCGGGGACAGCCCCAGCATTTT
.	TRBV7-2	.	TRBJ2-3	CASKTGGSTDTQYF	TGTGCCAGCAAAACGGGGGGCTCGACAGATACGCAGTATTTT
.	TRBV7-2	.	TRBJ1-5	CASSPGGRKDQPQHF	TGTGCCAGCAGCCCGGGCGGGCGTAAGGATCAGCCCCAGCATTTT
.	TRBV5-1	.	TRBJ2-1	CASSLLSGNEQFF	TGCGCCAGCAGCTTGTTGTCCGGGAATGAGCAGTTCTTC
TRBD1	TRBV4-1	many	TRBJ2-7	CASSLLGQGNEQYF	TGCGCCAGCAGCCTCTTGGGACAGGGGAACGAGCAGTACTTC
.	TRBV12-3/TRBV12-4	many	TRBJ2-6	CASSLSGANVLTF	TGTGCCAGCAGTCTATCTGGGGCCAACGTCCTGACTTTC
.	TRBV20-1	.	TRBJ1-2	CSASRAGYGYTF	TGCAGTGCTTCGAGGGCAGGCTATGGCTACACCTTC
.	TRBV6-5	few	TRBJ2-3	CASSTPDTQYF	TGTGCCAGCAGTACCCCAGATACGCAGTATTTT
.	TRBV5-6	few	TRBJ2-1	CASSFPRGETYNEQFF	TGTGCCAGCAGCTTCCCCCGTGGGGAAACCTACAATGAGCAGTTCTTC
.	TRBV29-1	.	TRBJ1-2	CSVEGRDGGYTF	TGCAGCGTTGAGGGACGGGATGGTGGCTACACCTTC
.	TRBV5-1	many	TRBJ1-1	CASRSQGNTEAFF	TGCGCCAGCAGATCTCAGGGGAACACTGAAGCTTTCTTT
TRBD2	TRBV5-1	.	TRBJ2-1	CASSLASGGLYNEQFF	TGCGCCAGCAGCTTGGCTAGCGGGGGCCTTTACAATGAGCAGTTCTTC
.	TRBV4-1	few	TRBJ1-1	CASSQEGRDRAFF	TGCGCCAGCAGCCAAGAAGGTAGGGACCGGGCTTTCTTT
.	TRBV5-1	many	TRBJ1-2	CASSLPTDFNYGYTF	TGCGCCAGCAGCTTGCCGACAGATTTTAACTATGGCTACACCTTC
.	TRBV28	.	TRBJ2-2	CATRETYLNTGELFF	TGTGCCACCCGTGAGACCTATCTGAACACCGGGGAGCTGTTTTTT
TRBD1	TRBV29-1	few	TRBJ1-6	CSVLDRVLPLHF	TGCAGCGTCCTAGACAGGGTGTTACCCCTCCACTTT